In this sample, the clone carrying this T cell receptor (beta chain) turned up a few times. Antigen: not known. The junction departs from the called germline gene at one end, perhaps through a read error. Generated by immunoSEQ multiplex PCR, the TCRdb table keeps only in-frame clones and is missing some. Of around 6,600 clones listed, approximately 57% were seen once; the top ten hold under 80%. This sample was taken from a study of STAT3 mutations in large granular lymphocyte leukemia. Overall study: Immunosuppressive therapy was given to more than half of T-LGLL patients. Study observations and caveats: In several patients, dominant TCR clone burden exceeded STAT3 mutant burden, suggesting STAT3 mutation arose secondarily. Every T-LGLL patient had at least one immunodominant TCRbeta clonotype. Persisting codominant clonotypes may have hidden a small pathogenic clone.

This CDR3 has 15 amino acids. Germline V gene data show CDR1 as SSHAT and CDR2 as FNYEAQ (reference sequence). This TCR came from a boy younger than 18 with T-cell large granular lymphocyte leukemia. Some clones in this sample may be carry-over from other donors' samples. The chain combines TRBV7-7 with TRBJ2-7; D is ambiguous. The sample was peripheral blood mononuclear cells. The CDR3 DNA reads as TGTGCTAGCAGCCCAGACTTGACCCTACCCTACGAGCAGTACTTC. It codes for CASSPDLTLPYEQYF. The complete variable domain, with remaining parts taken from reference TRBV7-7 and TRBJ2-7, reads GAGVSQSPRYKVTKRGQDVTLRCDPISSHATLYWYQQALGQGPEFLTYFNYEAQPDKSGLPSDRFSAERPEGSISTLTIQRTEQRDSAMYRCASSPDLTLPYEQYFGPGTRLTVT.